The 2 T cell receptor beta chains listed next were all sequenced from one sample in a study of T-cell reconstitution after alpha-beta-depleted transplantation in children. The TCRbeta library was prepared with unique molecular identifiers. In TCRdb, the PCR reads were re-called with MiXCR into one record per CDR3 protein. This table holds some 550,000 distinct CDR3 sequences, 20% to 25% found once. The sequencing used PBMCs, mostly from graft donor cells, collected 360 days after TCRalphabeta/CD19-depleted stem cell transplant. These receptors originate from a boy under two years old who had a stem cell transplant for acute myeloid leukemia, so the T cells may come from the graft donor.

J is TRBJ2-7 and V is TRBV27; TRBD2 agrees at 10 bases. CDR1 MNHEY and CDR2 SMNVEV come from the germline V gene (reference sequence). Trimming took 6 bases from V and 4 from J; bases not matched to a gene: 9. This CDR3 is built from 15 residues. CDR3 bases: TGTGCCAGCAGCCCTATCGGGACTAGCGAATACGAGCAGTACTTC. Protein sequence: CASSPIGTSEYEQYF.

The chain couples TRBV5-6 to TRBJ2-7; D not resolved. V was cut by 0 bases and J by 6 bases, with 16 bases left in between. The CDR3 spans 15 residues. Germline V gene sequence: CDR1 SGHDT, CDR2 YYEEEE. The CDR3 region is CASSLGTASYGEQYF. CDR3 coding DNA: TGTGCCAGCAGCTTGGGAACAGCTAGTTATGGCGAGCAGTACTTC.